These 24 T cell receptor beta chains share one sample of origin, sequenced in a study of regulatory T cells in long-lasting Graves disease. Building of the TCR beta libraries involved iRepertoire HTBI primers and Arm-PCR of CDR3 regions. In TCRdb, the multiplex PCR reads were re-called with MiXCR into one record per CDR3 protein. Of about 540,000 distinct CDR3 sequences in the sample, less than 15% were seen once. Time point in this sample: newly diagnosed GD, antithyroid drugs for less than 3 months. Scientists built the TCR library using RNA that was extracted from PBMCs. These same data were also listed under a study on T cells in Graves' hyperthyroidism and ophthalmopathy.

The sample in question was peripheral blood mononuclear cells (PBMCs), obtained at new diagnosis, from a patient treated with antithyroid drugs. Receptor source: a man aged 25-45 years with Graves disease.

This clonotype came up once. This CDR3 reads CATSDLYPGGPDTQYF. The CDR3 DNA reads TGTGCCACCAGTGACCTATATCCAGGGGGTCCAGATACGCAGTATTTT. The chain is built from TRBV24-1 and TRBJ2-3, with 7 bases that match TRBD1. V lost 4 bases, J lost 4 bases, and 10 bases stayed unmatched. This CDR3 is built from 16 residues. Germline CDR1 and CDR2: KGHDR and SFDVKD.

This clonotype was detected ten times or more. The genes are TRBV20-1 and TRBJ2-1; D unclear. Germline V lookup: CDR1 DFQATT, CDR2 SNEGSKA (reference sequence). The CDR3 sequence is 16 residues long. V dropped 0 bases and J dropped 9 bases, with 21 bases sitting between them. CDR3 sequence reads: CSARDAGPEGWGEQFF. For the CDR3, the DNA is TGCAGTGCTAGAGATGCCGGGCCTGAAGGTTGGGGTGAGCAGTTCTTC.

This clonotype came up many times. The V and J genes are TRBV15 and TRBJ1-4; maybe TRBD1 (6 bases). With 0 bases removed from V and 6 bases from J, the gap between germline ends came to 11 bases. The CDR3 contains 15 residues. The germline V gene has CDR1 LNHNV and CDR2 YYDKDF (reference sequence). Here the CDR3 DNA reads TGTGCCACCAGCAGAGATCGGTGGACAGATGAAAAACTGTTTTTT. It codes for CATSRDRWTDEKLFF.

Note on this clonotype: One junction end disagrees with the germline gene, perhaps due to a read error. The gene calls are TRBV20-1 and TRBJ1-2, with D unresolved. Germline CDR1 reads DFQATT; CDR2 reads SNEGSKA (reference sequence). The CDR3 loop spans 13 amino acids. CDR3 coding DNA: TGCAGTGCTAGCCCCACGACGGAGAATGGCGACACCTTC. This sequence encodes CSASPTTENGDTF.

This clonotype was counted ten times or more. V is TRBV6-1 and J is TRBJ2-3, with 15 bases aligning to TRBD2. Trimming at V came to 1 base and at J to 4 bases, leaving 9 bases not matched to a gene. The CDR3 has 19 residues. Germline loops: CDR1 MNHNS, CDR2 SASEGT. As DNA, the CDR3 is TGTGCCAGCAGTGAAGTCCCCGGGACTAGCGGGAGGAGGTCAGATACGCAGTATTTT. Amino acid sequence: CASSEVPGTSGRRSDTQYF.

This clonotype came up a few times. The V and J genes are TRBV10-3 and TRBJ1-2, with unresolved D. Trimming cost V 1 base and J 6 bases, with 21 bases left between them. This CDR3 is built from 17 residues. Per germline, CDR1 ENHRY and CDR2 SYGVKD. The CDR3 loop reads CAISEWAVLLVGNGYTF. CDR3 bases: TGTGCCATCAGTGAGTGGGCTGTATTGCTAGTGGGTAATGGCTACACCTTC.

In its sample, this clonotype was seen many times. The rearrangement uses TRBV18 and TRBJ1-4, with D perhaps matching TRBD1 (6 bases). The V end was cut by 4 bases, the J end by 4 bases, with 13 bases between. Per the germline V gene, CDR1 is KGHSH and CDR2 is LQKENI. The CDR3 loop spans 15 amino acids. This CDR3 reads CASSLNGQYNEKLFF. CDR3 in DNA: TGTGCCAGCTCACTGAATGGACAGTATAATGAAAAACTGTTTTTT. The entire variable domain, with the rest obtained from reference TRBV18 and TRBJ1-4, is as follows: NAGVMQNPRHLVRRRGQEARLRCSPMKGHSHVYWYRQLPEEGLKFMVYLQKENIIDESGMPKERFSAEFPKEGPSILRIQQVVRGDSAAYFCASSLNGQYNEKLFFGSGTQLSVL.

At least ten counts were recorded for this clonotype. The rearrangement uses TRBV24-1 and TRBJ2-3; D call uncertain. The germline V gene has CDR1 KGHDR and CDR2 SFDVKD. The CDR3 runs to 15 residues. V gave up 4 bases and J gave up 0 bases, with 10 bases separating them. In nucleotides, the CDR3 is TGTGCCACCAGTGACCCTTCTGCTAGCACAGATACGCAGTATTTT. Translated: CATSDPSASTDTQYF.

This clonotype was counted at least ten times. This chain links TRBV29-1 with TRBJ2-7; D unclear. The V and J ends lost 6 bases and 5 bases respectively, with 14 bases between them. The CDR3 runs 12 residues. Germline CDR1 and CDR2: SQVTM and ANQGSEA. CDR3 protein: CSVDLGPDEQYF. CDR3 nucleotide sequence: TGCAGCGTAGATCTAGGTCCCGACGAGCAGTACTTC.

This clonotype appeared a few times. The junction does not match germline at one end; this may be a read error. The chain couples TRBV2 to TRBJ2-1; possible D gene TRBD2, 5 bases. This CDR3 spans 12 amino acids. The germline gives CDR1 SNHLY, CDR2 FYNNEI. The CDR3 spells CASRGSYNGQFF. The CDR3 region has the DNA TGTGCCAGCCGAGGGTCCTACAATGGGCAGTTCTTC.

This clonotype was counted a single time. Only one base separates this from a far larger clonotype, so it likely reflects a read error. The gene calls are TRBV12-3 or TRBV12-4 and TRBJ2-3; 7 bases match TRBD1. The DNA end is a closer match to TRBJ2-7, so the J assignment may be wrong. This CDR3 has 13 residues. The CDR3 bases are TGTGCCAGCAGGACAGGGAAAATCTACGAGCAGTACTTC. Its translation: CASRTGKIYEQYF.

This clonotype has ten or more counts. CDR3 sequence: CASSLPNRYEQYF. CDR3 coding DNA: TGTGCCAGCAGTTTACCGAACCGCTACGAGCAGTACTTC. The chain uses TRBV28 and TRBJ2-7; D unresolved. Germline CDR1 MDHEN, CDR2 SYDVKM. The ends were cut back, 2 bases at V and 3 bases at J, with 8 bases in the middle. The CDR3 contains 13 residues.

This clonotype was counted between two and nine times. J is TRBJ2-3 and V is TRBV6-1; D might be TRBD2 (6 bases). The V gene's germline CDR1 is MNHNS and CDR2 SASEGT. The length of the CDR3 is 11 residues. Deletions cut 9 bases from V and 3 bases from J, with 7 bases between. In DNA, the CDR3 is TGTGCCAGGCTAGCGACAGATACGCAGTATTTT. This gives the protein CARLATDTQYF.

This chain uses TRBV25-1 with TRBJ1-4; 8 bases are shared with TRBD1. This CDR3 has 14 residues. Germline V gene data show CDR1 as MGHDK and CDR2 as SYGVNS. The junction had 5 bases not matched to a gene; V was cut back by 5 bases and J by 6 bases. In nucleotides, the CDR3 is TGTGCCAGCAGTTCGGACAGGGTCGATGAAAAACTGTTTTTT. This translates into CASSSDRVDEKLFF.

The chain joins TRBV9 to TRBJ2-1; possibly TRBD2 for D (5 bases). Per the germline V gene, CDR1 is SGDLS and CDR2 is YYNGEE. CDR3 size: 15 residues. With 0 bases removed from V and 4 bases from J, the gap between germline ends came to 11 bases. The CDR3 DNA follows: TGTGCCAGCAGCGTAGGCCCGAGGGCGTACAATGAGCAGTTCTTC. Translating it yields CASSVGPRAYNEQFF.

This clonotype was found many times. The rearrangement uses TRBV29-1 and TRBJ2-1; 8 bases are shared with TRBD1. The CDR3 has 14 amino acids. V lost 5 bases to trimming and J lost 3 bases; unmatched junction nucleotides: 6. CDR1 SQVTM and CDR2 ANQGSEA come from the germline V gene. CDR3 in DNA: TGCAGCGTTATCAGGGGGCTAGGCTACAATGAGCAGTTCTTC. Protein sequence: CSVIRGLGYNEQFF.

The sample holds many counts of this clonotype. The chain uses TRBV3-1 and TRBJ1-1, with D possibly matching TRBD1 (6 bases). There are 15 residues in the CDR3. V shed 3 bases and J shed 4 bases, with 15 bases lying between them. CDR1 and CDR2 (germline): LGHDT, YNNKEL (reference sequence). CDR3 coding DNA: TGTGCCAGCAGCCATCGCAACAGGGTGGGCACTGAAGCTTTCTTT. Translation gives CASSHRNRVGTEAFF.

Many counts were recorded for this clonotype. J is TRBJ1-1 and V is TRBV20-1, with TRBD1 identical over 7 bases. The V gene end was trimmed by 5 bases and the J gene end by 3 bases; junction bases not matched to a gene: 3. The CDR3 runs 12 residues. Germline V CDR1 and CDR2: DFQATT, SNEGSKA (reference sequence). CDR3 DNA sequence: TGCAGTGCTGGAGGGGGCTACACTGAAGCTTTCTTT. Its protein is CSAGGGYTEAFF.

This clonotype was detected only a few times. This chain uses TRBV28 with TRBJ2-5; 10 positions match TRBD2. Germline loops: CDR1 MDHEN, CDR2 SYDVKM. CDR3 length: 16 amino acids. V lost 1 base to trimming and J lost 2 bases; unmatched junction nucleotides: 4. CDR3 bases: TGTGCCAGCAGTTTATATCTAGCGGGGGCACAAGAGACCCAGTACTTC. This translates into CASSLYLAGAQETQYF.

This clonotype was counted many times. J is TRBJ2-1 and V is TRBV5-1, with D possibly being TRBD2 (6 bases). Trimming removed 0 bases at V and 3 bases at J, with 10 bases between. The CDR3 totals 15 residues. Germline V gene sequence: CDR1 SGHRS, CDR2 YFSETQ. The CDR3 loop is CASSLGVSGYNEQFF. The CDR3 DNA follows: TGCGCCAGCAGCTTGGGGGTTAGCGGCTACAATGAGCAGTTCTTC. The whole variable domain, remainder taken from reference TRBV5-1 and TRBJ2-1, is KAGVTQTPRYLIKTRGQQVTLSCSPISGHRSVSWYQQTPGQGLQFLFEYFSETQRNKGNFPGRFSGRQFSNSRSEMNVSTLELGDSALYLCASSLGVSGYNEQFFGPGTRLTVL.

This clonotype was counted many times. The chain has TRBV20-1 and TRBJ2-3; 11 positions agree with TRBD2. V was pared by 4 bases and J by 2 bases, with 5 bases of the junction left unmatched. The germline V gene encodes CDR1 DFQATT and CDR2 SNEGSKA (reference sequence). There are 15 residues in the CDR3. CDR3 nucleotides: TGCAGTGCTATTCCGACTAGCGGGAACACAGATACGCAGTATTTT. Translation gives CSAIPTSGNTDTQYF.

This clonotype was detected many times. The J gene is TRBJ1-5, the V gene TRBV12-3 or TRBV12-4; a possible D gene is TRBD1 (6 bases). This CDR3 region has 17 residues. Between the trimmed V and J ends, which lost 6 bases and 0 bases, there was a span of 18 bases. Here the CDR3 DNA reads TGTGCCAGCAGACTCGTGGGACACCTTAATAGCAATCAGCCCCAGCATTTT. It translates to CASRLVGHLNSNQPQHF.

This clonotype was observed at least ten times. The genes are TRBV20-1 and TRBJ2-5; TRBD1 or TRBD2 may be the D gene (5 bases each). Germline V CDR1 and CDR2: DFQATT, SNEGSKA (reference sequence). The CDR3 totals 15 residues. Trimming stripped 6 bases from V and 1 base from J, with 18 bases between. For the CDR3, the DNA is TGCAGTGCCCCGGGACCGCCATTAAGCCAAGAGACCCAGTACTTC. Its translation: CSAPGPPLSQETQYF.

This clonotype showed up many times. The chain joins TRBV2 to TRBJ2-5, with D unresolved. V was cut by 0 bases and J by 2 bases, with 10 bases left in between. This CDR3 region has 15 residues. CDR1 is SNHLY, CDR2 FYNNEI, per germline. CDR3 coding DNA: TGTGCCAGCAGTGAAGCGCTTGGACGACAAGAGACCCAGTACTTC. Its translation: CASSEALGRQETQYF. The full variable domain, with the rest looked up from reference TRBV2 and TRBJ2-5, is EPEVTQTPSHQVTQMGQEVILRCVPISNHLYFYWYRQILGQKVEFLVSFYNNEISEKSEIFDDQFSVERPDGSNFTLKIRSTKLEDSAMYFCASSEALGRQETQYFGPGTRLLVL.